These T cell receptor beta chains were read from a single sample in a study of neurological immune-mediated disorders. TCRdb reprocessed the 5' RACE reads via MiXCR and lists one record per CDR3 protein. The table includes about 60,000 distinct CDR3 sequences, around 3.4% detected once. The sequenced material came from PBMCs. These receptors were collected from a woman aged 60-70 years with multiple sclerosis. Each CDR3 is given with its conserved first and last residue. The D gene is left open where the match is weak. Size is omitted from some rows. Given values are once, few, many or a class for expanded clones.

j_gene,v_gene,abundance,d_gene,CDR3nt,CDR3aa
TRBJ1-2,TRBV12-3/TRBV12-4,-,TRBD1,TGTGCCAGCAGTTCGGGACAGGGGCTATACTATGGCTACACCTTC,CASSSGQGLYYGYTF
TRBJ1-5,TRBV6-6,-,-,TGTGCCAGCAGTTCCCTCCGTCAGCCCCAGCATTTT,CASSSLRQPQHF
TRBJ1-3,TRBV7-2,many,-,TGTGCCAGCAGCCCCCGCCGGAGCTCTGGAAACACCATATATTTT,CASSPRRSSGNTIYF
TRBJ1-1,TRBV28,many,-,TGTGCCAGCAGTAAAGGAGGGGCACAGAACACTGAAGCTTTCTTT,CASSKGGAQNTEAFF
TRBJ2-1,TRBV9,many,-,TGTGCCAGCACCGCCGGGACCGAAATTAATAATGAGCAGTTCTTC,CASTAGTEINNEQFF
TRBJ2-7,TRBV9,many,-,TGTGCCAGCAGCCCCGGGACAAAGAGATGGTACGAGCAGTACTTC,CASSPGTKRWYEQYF
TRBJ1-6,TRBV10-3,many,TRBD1,TGTGCCATCAAGCCGGGACAGGGGAGTTCACCCCTCCACTTT,CAIKPGQGSSPLHF
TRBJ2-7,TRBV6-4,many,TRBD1,TGTGCCAGCAGCGGAAGGACAGGGGTAGCCTACGAGCAGTACTTC,CASSGRTGVAYEQYF
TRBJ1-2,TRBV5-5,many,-,TGTGCCAGCAGCCAGATCCCCCAGCCTAACTATGGCTACACCTTC,CASSQIPQPNYGYTF
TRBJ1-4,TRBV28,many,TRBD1,TGTGCCAGCAACCTGGGGGGGGACAGGGGAAATGAAAAACTGTTTTTT,CASNLGGDRGNEKLFF
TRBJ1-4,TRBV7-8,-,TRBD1,TGTGCCAGCAGCTGGCCACAGGGGACAGGAGAAAATGAAAAACTGTTTTTT,CASSWPQGTGENEKLFF
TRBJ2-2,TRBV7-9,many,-,TGTGCCAGCAGCTTAACGATCAGGGGCTTTGCGAACACCGGGGAGCTGTTTTTT,CASSLTIRGFANTGELFF
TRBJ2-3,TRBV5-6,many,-,TGTGCCAGCAGCTTGGCCCAGGCGCGGGTCGGAGATACGCAGTATTTT,CASSLAQARVGDTQYF
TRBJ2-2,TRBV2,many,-,TGTGCCAGCAGTGCTCTAGTGGAGCTGTTTTTT,CASSALVELFF
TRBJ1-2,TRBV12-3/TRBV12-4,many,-,TGTGCCAGCAGTTTCTCGAGAGGGGACGATGGCTACACCTTC,CASSFSRGDDGYTF
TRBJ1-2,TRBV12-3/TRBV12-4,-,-,TGTGCCAGCAGTGCTCCGGGACGCCCTAACTATGGCTACACCTTC,CASSAPGRPNYGYTF
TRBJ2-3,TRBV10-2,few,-,TGCGCCAGCAGTGAATACAGTGGTACGCAACGAGATACGCAGTATTTT,CASSEYSGTQRDTQYF
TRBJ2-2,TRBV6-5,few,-,TGTGCCAGCAGTTACGAGGTAGCAAACACCGGGGAGCTGTTTTTT,CASSYEVANTGELFF
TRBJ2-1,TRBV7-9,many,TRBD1,TGTGCCAGCAGCTTAGGGTTGGGGACAGGGTACTACAATGAGCAGTTCTTC,CASSLGLGTGYYNEQFF
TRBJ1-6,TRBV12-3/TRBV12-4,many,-,TGTGCCAGCAGTTTTTGGACGGATAATTCACCCCTCCACTTT,CASSFWTDNSPLHF